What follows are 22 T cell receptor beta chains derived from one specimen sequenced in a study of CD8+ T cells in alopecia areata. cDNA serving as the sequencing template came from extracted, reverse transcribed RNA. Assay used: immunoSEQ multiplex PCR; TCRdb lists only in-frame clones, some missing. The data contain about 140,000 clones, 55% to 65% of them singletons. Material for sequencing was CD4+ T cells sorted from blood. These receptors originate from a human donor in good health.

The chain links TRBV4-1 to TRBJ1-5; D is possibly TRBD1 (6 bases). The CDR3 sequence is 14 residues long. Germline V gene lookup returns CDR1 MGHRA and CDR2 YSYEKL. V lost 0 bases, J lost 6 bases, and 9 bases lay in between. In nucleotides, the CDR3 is TGCGCCAGCAGCCAAGACGGGGGGGCTCAGCCCCAGCATTTT. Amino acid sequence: CASSQDGGAQPQHF.

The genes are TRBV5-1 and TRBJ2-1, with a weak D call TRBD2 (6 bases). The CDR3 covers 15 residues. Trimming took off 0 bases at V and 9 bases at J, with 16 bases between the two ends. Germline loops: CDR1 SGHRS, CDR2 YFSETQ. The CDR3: CASSLVASRRGEQFF. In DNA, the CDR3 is TGCGCCAGCAGCTTGGTGGCTAGCCGGAGGGGTGAGCAGTTCTTC.

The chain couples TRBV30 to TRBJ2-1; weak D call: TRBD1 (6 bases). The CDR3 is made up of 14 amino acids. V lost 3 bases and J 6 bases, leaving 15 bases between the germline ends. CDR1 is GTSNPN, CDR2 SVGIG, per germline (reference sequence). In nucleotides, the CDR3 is TGTGCCTGGAGAGGCAGGGGAATCGGCAATGAGCAGTTCTTC. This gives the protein CAWRGRGIGNEQFF.

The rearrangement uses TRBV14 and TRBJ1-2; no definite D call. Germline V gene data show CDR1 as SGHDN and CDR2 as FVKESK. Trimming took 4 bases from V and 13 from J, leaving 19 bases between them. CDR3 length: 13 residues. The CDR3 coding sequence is TGTGCCAGCAGCCGCCAACGTCAACGTGGAAGCACCTTC. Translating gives CASSRQRQRGSTF.

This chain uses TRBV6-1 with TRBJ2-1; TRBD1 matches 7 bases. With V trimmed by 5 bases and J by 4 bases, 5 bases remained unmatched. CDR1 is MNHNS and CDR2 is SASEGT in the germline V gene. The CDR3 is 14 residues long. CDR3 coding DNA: TGTGCCAGCAGTAGGCAGGGGGTGTACAATGAGCAGTTCTTC. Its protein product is CASSRQGVYNEQFF.

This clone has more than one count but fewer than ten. The CDR3 bases are TGCAGCGTTGAAAACTATCCGTACCAAGAGACCCAGTACTTC. It specifies CSVENYPYQETQYF. The chain recombines TRBV29-1 with TRBJ2-5, with D unclear. The CDR3 is 14 residues long. The germline gives CDR1 SQVTM, CDR2 ANQGSEA. The V end lost 2 bases, the J end lost 0 bases, and 10 bases lay between the germline ends.

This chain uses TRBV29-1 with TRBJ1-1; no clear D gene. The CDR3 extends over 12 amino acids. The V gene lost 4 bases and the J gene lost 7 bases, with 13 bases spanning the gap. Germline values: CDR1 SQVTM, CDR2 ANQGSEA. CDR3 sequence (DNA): TGCAGCGTTGTCCCGGGGTTAGATGAAGCTTTCTTT. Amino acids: CSVVPGLDEAFF.

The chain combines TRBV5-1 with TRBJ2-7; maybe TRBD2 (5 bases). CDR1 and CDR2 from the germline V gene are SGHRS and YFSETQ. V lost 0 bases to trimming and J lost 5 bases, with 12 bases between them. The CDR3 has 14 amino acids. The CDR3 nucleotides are TGCGCCAGCAGCTTGGCTAGGAAGAGGGACGAGCAGTACTTC. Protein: CASSLARKRDEQYF.

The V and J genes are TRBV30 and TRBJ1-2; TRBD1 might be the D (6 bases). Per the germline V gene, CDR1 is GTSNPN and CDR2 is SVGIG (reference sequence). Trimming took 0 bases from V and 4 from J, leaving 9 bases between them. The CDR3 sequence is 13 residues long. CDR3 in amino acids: CAWSVPGVYGYTF. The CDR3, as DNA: TGTGCCTGGAGTGTACCAGGGGTCTATGGCTACACCTTC.

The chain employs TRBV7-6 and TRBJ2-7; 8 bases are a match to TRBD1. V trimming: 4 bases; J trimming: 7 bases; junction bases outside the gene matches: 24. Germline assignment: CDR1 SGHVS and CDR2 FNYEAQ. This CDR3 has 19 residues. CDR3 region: CASSSQLQSGTGLAYEQYF. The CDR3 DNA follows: TGTGCCAGCAGCTCGCAACTCCAGTCCGGGACAGGCCTGGCTTATGAGCAGTACTTC.

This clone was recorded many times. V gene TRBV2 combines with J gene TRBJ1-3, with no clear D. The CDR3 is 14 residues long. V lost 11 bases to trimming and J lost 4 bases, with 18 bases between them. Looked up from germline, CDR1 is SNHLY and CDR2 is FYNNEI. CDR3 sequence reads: CAVSSSHTGNTIYF. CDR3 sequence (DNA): TGTGCCGTCTCAAGTTCCCACACAGGAAACACCATATATTTT. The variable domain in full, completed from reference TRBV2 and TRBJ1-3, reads EPEVTQTPSHQVTQMGQEVILRCVPISNHLYFYWYRQILGQKVEFLVSFYNNEISEKSEIFDDQFSVERPDGSNFTLKIRSTKLEDSAMYFCAVSSSHTGNTIYFGEGSWLTVV.

CDR3 coding DNA: TGCGCCAGCAGCCAAGAAGGGACAGGGTTCGTTGGGGCCAACGTCCTGACTTTC. It specifies CASSQEGTGFVGANVLTF. V usage is TRBV4-1 and J usage is TRBJ2-6, with TRBD1 matching 9 bases. V gave up 0 bases and J gave up 3 bases; unmatched junction bases: 6. This CDR3 has 18 residues. Germline CDR1 MGHRA, CDR2 YSYEKL.

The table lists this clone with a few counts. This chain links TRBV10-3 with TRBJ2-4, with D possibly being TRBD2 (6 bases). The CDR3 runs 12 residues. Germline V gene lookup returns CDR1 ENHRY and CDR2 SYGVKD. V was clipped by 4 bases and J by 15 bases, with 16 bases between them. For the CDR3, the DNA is TGTGCCATCAGTGTCCTCGGCGGGGTTTTGTACTTC. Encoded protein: CAISVLGGVLYF.

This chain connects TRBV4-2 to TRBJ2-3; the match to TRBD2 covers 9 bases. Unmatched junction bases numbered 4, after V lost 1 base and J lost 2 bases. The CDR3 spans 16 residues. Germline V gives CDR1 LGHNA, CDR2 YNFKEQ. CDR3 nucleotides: TGTGCCAGCAGCCAAGCCGTAGCGGGAGCCACAGATACGCAGTATTTT. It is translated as CASSQAVAGATDTQYF.

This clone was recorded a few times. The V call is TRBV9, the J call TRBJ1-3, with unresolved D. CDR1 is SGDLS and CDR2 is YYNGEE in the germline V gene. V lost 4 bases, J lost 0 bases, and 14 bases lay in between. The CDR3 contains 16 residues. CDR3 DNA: TGTGCCAGCAGCCTGGATCTGCCGATCTCTGGAAACACCATATATTTT. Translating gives CASSLDLPISGNTIYF.

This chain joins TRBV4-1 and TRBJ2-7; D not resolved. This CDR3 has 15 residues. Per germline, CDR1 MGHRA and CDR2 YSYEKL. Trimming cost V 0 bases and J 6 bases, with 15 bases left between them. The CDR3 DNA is TGCGCCAGCAGCCAAGAGGACCTCCTCCATGGCGAGCAGTACTTC. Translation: CASSQEDLLHGEQYF.

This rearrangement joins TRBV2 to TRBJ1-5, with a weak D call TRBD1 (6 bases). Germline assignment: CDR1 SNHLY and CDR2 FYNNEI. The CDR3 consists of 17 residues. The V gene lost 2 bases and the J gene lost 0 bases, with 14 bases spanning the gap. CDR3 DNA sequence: TGTGCCAGCAGTGAAAGGACGGGGGCACTTAGCAATCAGCCCCAGCATTTT. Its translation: CASSERTGALSNQPQHF.

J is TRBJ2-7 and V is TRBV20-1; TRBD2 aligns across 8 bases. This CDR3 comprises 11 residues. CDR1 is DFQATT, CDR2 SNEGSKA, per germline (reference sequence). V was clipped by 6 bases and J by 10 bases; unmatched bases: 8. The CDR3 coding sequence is TGCAGTGCATCAGCGGGGGCTATACAGTACTTC. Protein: CSASAGAIQYF.

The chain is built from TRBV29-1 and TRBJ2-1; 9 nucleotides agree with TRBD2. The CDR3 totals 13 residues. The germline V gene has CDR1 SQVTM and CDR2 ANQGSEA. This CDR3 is CRASGDLGNEQFF. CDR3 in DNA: TGCAGGGCTAGCGGGGACTTAGGGAATGAGCAGTTCTTC.

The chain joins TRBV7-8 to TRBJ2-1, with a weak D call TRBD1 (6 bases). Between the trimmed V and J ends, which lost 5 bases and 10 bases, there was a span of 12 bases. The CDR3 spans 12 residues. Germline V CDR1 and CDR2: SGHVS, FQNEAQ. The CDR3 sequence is CASSQQGGEQFF. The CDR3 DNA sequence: TGTGCCAGCAGCCAACAGGGTGGGGAGCAGTTCTTC.

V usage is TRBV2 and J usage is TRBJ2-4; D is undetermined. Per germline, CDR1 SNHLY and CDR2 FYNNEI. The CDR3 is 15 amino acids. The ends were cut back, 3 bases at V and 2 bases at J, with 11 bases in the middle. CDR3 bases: TGTGCCAGCAGTGATCAGCTGGGATCCAAAAACATTCAGTACTTC. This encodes CASSDQLGSKNIQYF.

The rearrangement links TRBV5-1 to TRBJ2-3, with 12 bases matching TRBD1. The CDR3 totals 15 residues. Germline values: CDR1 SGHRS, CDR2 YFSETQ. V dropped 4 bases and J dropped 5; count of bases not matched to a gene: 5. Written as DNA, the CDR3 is TGCGCCAGCAGCCCGGGACAGGGGGCAATAGATACGCAGTATTTT. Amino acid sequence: CASSPGQGAIDTQYF.